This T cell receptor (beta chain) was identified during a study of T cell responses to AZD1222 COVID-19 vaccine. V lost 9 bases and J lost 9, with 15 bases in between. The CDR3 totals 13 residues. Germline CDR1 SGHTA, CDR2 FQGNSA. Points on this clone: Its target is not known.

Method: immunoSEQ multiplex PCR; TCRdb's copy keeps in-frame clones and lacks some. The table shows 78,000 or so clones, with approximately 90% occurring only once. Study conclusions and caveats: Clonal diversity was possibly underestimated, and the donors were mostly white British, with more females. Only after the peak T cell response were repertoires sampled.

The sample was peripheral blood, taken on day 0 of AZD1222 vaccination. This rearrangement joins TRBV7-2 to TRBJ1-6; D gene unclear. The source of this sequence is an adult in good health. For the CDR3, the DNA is TGTGCCAGTTCCGGGATCTCTGGTTCACCCCTCCACTTT. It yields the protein CASSGISGSPLHF.